These T cell receptor beta chains were read from a single sample in a study of graft-versus-host responses after intestinal transplantation. Some clones are missing from TCRdb's copy, which holds only in-frame ones; the method was immunoSEQ multiplex PCR. This table has some 27,000 clones, approximately 93% appearing once. The sample consisted of PBMCs, taken 18 days after transplant. The origin of the receptors is a human patient who received an intestinal transplant, so some T cells may come from the graft donor. Each CDR3 is given with its conserved first and last residue. A D gene is named only where the DNA matches it firmly. Expanded clones are given a class, and other clones once, few, many or no size at all.

>NA|TRBD2|TRBJ2-7|TRBV11-2
CASSLAGGYYEQYF
TGTGCCAGCAGCTTAGCGGGGGGGTACTACGAGCAGTACTTC
>NA|TRBD2|TRBJ2-1|TRBV5-4
CASRGLAIDEQFF
TGTGCCAGCCGGGGACTAGCGATCGATGAGCAGTTCTTC
>NA|NA|TRBJ1-1|TRBV30
CAWSFGTGHTEAFF
TGTGCCTGGAGTTTTGGGACGGGGCACACTGAAGCTTTCTTT
>NA|TRBD2|TRBJ2-1|TRBV19
CASMGEGSGGFYNEQFF
TGTGCCAGTATGGGGGAGGGTAGCGGGGGGTTTTACAATGAGCAGTTCTTC
>once|NA|TRBJ2-3|TRBV11-3
CASSYRGGSIDTQYF
TGTGCCAGCAGTTACAGAGGGGGGTCGATTGATACGCAGTATTTT
>NA|NA|TRBJ1-1|TRBV4-1
CASSPDVRTEAFF
TGCGCCAGCAGCCCAGACGTCCGCACTGAAGCTTTCTTT
>NA|TRBD1|TRBJ1-1|TRBV9
CASSVAPTGPRTAEAFF
TGTGCCAGCAGCGTAGCCCCGACAGGGCCCCGCACAGCTGAAGCTTTCTTT
>once|NA|TRBJ1-1|TRBV4-1
CASSQTVGVGEAFF
TGCGCCAGCAGCCAAACGGTGGGGGTAGGTGAAGCTTTCTTT
>NA|NA|TRBJ2-3|TRBV2
CASSVRVGWTDTQYF
TGTGCCAGCAGTGTACGGGTTGGTTGGACAGATACGCAGTATTTT
>NA|NA|TRBJ1-2|TRBV30
CAWGLVGPYYGYTF
TGTGCCTGGGGCCTCGTCGGGCCCTACTATGGCTACACCTTC
>NA|NA|TRBJ1-4|TRBV7-9
CASSLTWRDYNEKLFF
TGTGCCAGCAGCTTGACCTGGAGGGATTATAATGAAAAACTGTTTTTT
>NA|NA|TRBJ1-5|TRBV6-6
CASSYSGAGRQPQHF
TGTGCCAGCAGTTACTCAGGGGCAGGGCGTCAGCCCCAGCATTTT
>NA|TRBD1|TRBJ1-4|TRBV4-1
CASSQTGTEGEKLFF
TGCGCCAGCAGCCAAACCGGGACAGAGGGTGAAAAACTGTTTTTT
>NA|NA|TRBJ2-2|TRBV6-1
CASHGTGEGTGELFF
TGTGCCAGCCATGGTACAGGGGAGGGCACCGGGGAGCTGTTTTTT
>once|NA|TRBJ2-2|TRBV4-1
CASSQDGAGTGGELFF
TGCGCCAGCAGCCAAGATGGGGCGGGGACGGGCGGGGAGCTGTTTTTT
>NA|NA|TRBJ2-7|TRBV7-9
CASSYPSSYEQYF
TGTGCCAGCAGCTACCCTAGCTCCTACGAGCAGTACTTC
>NA|TRBD1|TRBJ2-7|TRBV29-1
CSVEEEGAVYEQYF
TGCAGCGTTGAAGAAGAGGGGGCGGTCTACGAGCAGTACTTC
>NA|NA|TRBJ2-7|TRBV7-9
CASSDRSYEQYF
TGTGCCAGCAGCGATCGGAGCTACGAGCAGTACTTC
>NA|NA|TRBJ1-2|TRBV7-9
CASSSQEDGYTF
TGTGCCAGCAGCTCGCAGGAAGATGGCTACACCTTC
>NA|NA|TRBJ2-7|TRBV4-1
CASGMGGALNEQYF
TGCGCCAGCGGGATGGGGGGGGCACTCAACGAGCAGTACTTC
>NA|TRBD1|TRBJ2-1|TRBV9
CASSGHRDSEYNEQFF
TGTGCCAGCAGCGGACACCGGGACAGTGAGTACAATGAGCAGTTCTTC
>NA|NA|TRBJ1-5|TRBV13
CASSFSNQPQHF
TGTGCCAGCAGCTTTTCAAATCAGCCCCAGCATTTT
>NA|TRBD1|TRBJ1-3|TRBV9
CASSETGLSGNTIYF
TGTGCCAGCAGCGAGACAGGGCTCAGTGGAAACACCATATATTTT
>NA|NA|TRBJ1-1|TRBV4-1
CASSQAAGMNTEAFF
TGCGCCAGCAGCCAAGCAGCGGGAATGAACACTGAAGCTTTCTTT
>NA|TRBD1|TRBJ2-7|TRBV13
CASSDTGASDSYEQYF
TGTGCCAGCAGCGACACAGGGGCCAGTGACTCCTACGAGCAGTACTTC
>NA|TRBD2|TRBJ2-2|TRBV4-1
CASSQLRLAGEVRTGELFF
TGCGCCAGCAGCCAATTAAGACTAGCGGGGGAAGTTAGGACCGGGGAGCTGTTTTTT